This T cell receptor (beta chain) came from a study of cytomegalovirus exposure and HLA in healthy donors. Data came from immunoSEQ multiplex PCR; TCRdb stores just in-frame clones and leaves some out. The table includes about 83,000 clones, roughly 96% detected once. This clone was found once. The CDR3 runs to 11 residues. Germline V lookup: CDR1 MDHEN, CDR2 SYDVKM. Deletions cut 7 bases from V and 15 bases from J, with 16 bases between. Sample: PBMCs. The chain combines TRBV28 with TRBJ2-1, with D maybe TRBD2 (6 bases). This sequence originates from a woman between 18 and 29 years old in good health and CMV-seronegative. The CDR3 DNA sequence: TGTGCCAGCACTATGGGACTCGAGTGGTTCTTC. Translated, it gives CASTMGLEWFF.